This TCR beta chain was documented in a study of chemoradiotherapy in HPV16-positive cancers. Study-wide points: During treatment, candidate HPV-specific clones and E7-related motifs expanded in tumor.

Some clones are missing from TCRdb's copy, which holds only in-frame ones; the method was immunoSEQ multiplex PCR. The profile covers approximately 7,000 clones, with 74% appearing a single time and around 16% taken by the ten largest. For this clone: Its antigen remains unknown.

V shed 0 bases and J shed 0 bases, with 9 bases lying between them. The CDR3 loop spans 15 amino acids. CDR1 is SGHTA and CDR2 is FQGTGA in the germline V gene. The sequencing used tumor tissue, collected from a patient who underwent chemoradiotherapy. V gene TRBV7-3 combines with J gene TRBJ2-7, with TRBD2 as a possible D gene (6 bases). The receptor comes from a human donor with HPV-associated anogenital cancer. CDR3 amino acids: CASSLTGLDSYEQYF. CDR3 nucleotide sequence: TGTGCCAGCAGCTTAACGGGACTCGACTCCTACGAGCAGTACTTC.